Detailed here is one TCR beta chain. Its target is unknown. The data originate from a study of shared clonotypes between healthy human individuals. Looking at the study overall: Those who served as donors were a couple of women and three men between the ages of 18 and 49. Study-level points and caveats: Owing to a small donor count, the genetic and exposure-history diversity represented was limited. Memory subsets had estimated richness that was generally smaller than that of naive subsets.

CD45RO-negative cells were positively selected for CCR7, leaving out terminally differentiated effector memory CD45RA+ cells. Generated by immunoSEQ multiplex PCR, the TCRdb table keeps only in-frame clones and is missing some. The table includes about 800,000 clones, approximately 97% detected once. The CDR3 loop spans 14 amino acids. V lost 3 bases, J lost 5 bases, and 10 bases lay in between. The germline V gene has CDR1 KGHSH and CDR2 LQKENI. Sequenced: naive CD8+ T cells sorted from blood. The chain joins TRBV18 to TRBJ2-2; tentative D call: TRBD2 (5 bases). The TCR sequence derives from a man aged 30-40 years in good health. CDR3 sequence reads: CASSPQQRTGELFF. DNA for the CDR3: TGTGCCAGCTCACCGCAACAGCGGACCGGGGAGCTGTTTTTT.